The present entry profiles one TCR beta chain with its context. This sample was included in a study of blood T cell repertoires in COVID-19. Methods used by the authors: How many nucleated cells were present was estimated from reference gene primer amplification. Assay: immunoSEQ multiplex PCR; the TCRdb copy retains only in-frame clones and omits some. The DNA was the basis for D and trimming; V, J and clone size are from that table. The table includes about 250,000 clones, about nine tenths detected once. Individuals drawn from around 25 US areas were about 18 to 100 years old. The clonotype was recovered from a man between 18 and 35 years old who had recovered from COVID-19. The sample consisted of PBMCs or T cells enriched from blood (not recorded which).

CDR3 sequence reads: CAISGGLLQETQYF. CDR3 coding DNA: TGTGCCATCAGTGGGGGACTTCTCCAAGAGACCCAGTACTTC. The gene calls are TRBV10-3 and TRBJ2-5, with D possibly matching TRBD2 (6 bases). V lost 4 bases, J lost 1 base, and 10 bases lay in between. This CDR3 region has 14 residues. Germline V gene lookup returns CDR1 ENHRY and CDR2 SYGVKD.